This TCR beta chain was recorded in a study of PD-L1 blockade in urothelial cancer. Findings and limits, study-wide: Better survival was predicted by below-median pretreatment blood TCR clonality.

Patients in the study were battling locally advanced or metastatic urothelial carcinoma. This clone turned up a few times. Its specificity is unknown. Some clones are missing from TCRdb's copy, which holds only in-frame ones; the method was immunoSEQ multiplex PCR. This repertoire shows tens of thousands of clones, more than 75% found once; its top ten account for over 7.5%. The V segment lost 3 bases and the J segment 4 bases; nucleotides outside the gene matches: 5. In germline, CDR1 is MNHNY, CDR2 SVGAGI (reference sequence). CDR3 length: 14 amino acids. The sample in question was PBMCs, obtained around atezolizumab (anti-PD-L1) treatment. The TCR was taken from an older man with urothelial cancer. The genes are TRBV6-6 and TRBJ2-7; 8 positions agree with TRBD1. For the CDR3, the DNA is TGTGCCAGCAGTTATAGCACAGGGGGTTACGAGCAGTACTTC. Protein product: CASSYSTGGYEQYF.